The sequence of this T cell receptor beta chain was determined in a study of T cells after posttransplantation cyclophosphamide. Regarding the study as a whole: TRB clonality was highly associated with recipient CMV seropositivity and reactivation. Donor-recipient repertoire similarity was low at 1-2 months, rising over year one. TRB overlap between skin or GI tissue T cells and blood was limited.

Sampled 1 year posttransplant, controls received myeloablative marrow transplants, methotrexate and a calcineurin inhibitor. CDR1 and CDR2 from the germline V gene are GTSNPN and SVGIG (reference sequence). The CDR3 is made up of 12 amino acids. V lost 7 bases and J lost 1, with 10 bases in between. TCRdb keeps only in-frame clones here, not all; method: immunoSEQ multiplex PCR. The sample holds around 15,000 clones, less than 85% seen once. This clone was counted a few times. Its specificity is not known. The clonotype originates from a female patient younger than 35 who received an allogeneic stem cell transplant from an unrelated donor, was CMV-positive, and had acute and chronic GVHD. Some T cells may have come from the graft donor. The chain couples TRBV30 to TRBJ2-5, with TRBD2 as a possible D gene (5 bases). The specimen was PBMCs, collected after allogeneic stem cell transplant with calcineurin inhibitor and methotrexate. CDR3 DNA: TGTGCCTACGAGGGCTTCCAAGAGACCCAGTACTTC. This gives the protein CAYEGFQETQYF.